This T cell receptor (beta chain) was sequenced in a study of CD8+ T cells in alopecia areata. Study overall: Treated individuals took tofacitinib by mouth, 5 to 10 mg twice daily.

From alopecia areata patients, lesional scalp punch biopsies and peripheral blood were collected. The sequencing template was cDNA reverse transcribed from extracted RNA. Clones were sequenced by immunoSEQ multiplex PCR, and TCRdb holds only the in-frame ones, with some missing. Among around 140,000 clones, over 45% were seen once, and the ten largest hold about 6.4%. This clone was found a few times. The germline CDR1 and CDR2 sequences are SQVTM and ANQGSEA. The V gene end was trimmed by 1 base and the J gene end by 12 bases; junction bases not matched to a gene: 7. CDR3 length equals 15 residues. Source material: CD4+ T cells sorted from blood. The TCR was taken from a human donor with alopecia areata. The rearrangement links TRBV29-1 to TRBJ2-1, with TRBD2 matching over 15 bases. The CDR3 region has the DNA TGCAGCGTTGAAGGCACCGGGACTAGCGGGAGGATGCAGTTCTTC. This codes for CSVEGTGTSGRMQFF.